This T cell receptor beta chain came from a study of beta chain features in type 1 diabetes. Study-wide results and caveats: Type 1 diabetes patients had VDJ junctions that carried fewer insertions and more deletions.

Every participating donor gave one draw, a heparinised blood sample averaging about 116 mL. Sorting based on CD45RO/CCR7/CD25/CD127/CD95/CD27 separated CD4+ naive, central memory, regulatory and stem cell-like memory cells. In its sample, this clone was seen a few times. Its target is not known. The entirety of the isolated RNA underwent reverse transcription, so expressed TCRB transcripts were sequenced. Regulatory, naive and central memory T cell samples averaged roughly 4 million reads. The protocol was immunoSEQ multiplex PCR, while the TCRdb copy is restricted to in-frame clones and leaves out a portion. This sample has under 800,000 clones, with about 16% found just once. Trimming left V 6 bases short and J 11 bases short, with 16 bases between. The CDR3 has 12 residues. The germline V gene has CDR1 MNHEY and CDR2 SVGAGI.

The sample taken for sequencing was naive CD4+ T cells from blood. The receptor was derived from a man aged 18 to 35 in good health. V gene TRBV6-5 combines with J gene TRBJ2-5, with D possibly being TRBD1 (7 bases). CDR3 bases: TGTGCCAGCAGCCTTTGGAGGGGGCCTCAGTACTTC. This encodes CASSLWRGPQYF.